The 9 T cell receptor beta chains presented below share a single source sample, sequenced in a study of T cells in women clearing cervical HPV infection. Only in-frame clones appear in the TCRdb table, and some are missing; sequencing was by immunoSEQ multiplex PCR. The clone table shows around 39,000 clones, with the ten largest holding about 1.7%. The sample consisted of blood buffy coat. The source of these receptors is a woman between 18 and 70 years old with a cervical HPV16 infection that either progressed to CIN3+ or cleared (not recorded which).

About this clone: Read data end 3 residues before the CDR3 end; the end is taken from the germline J gene. The J gene is TRBJ1-4, the V gene TRBV18; maybe TRBD1 (5 bases). Germline loops: CDR1 KGHSH, CDR2 LQKENI. This CDR3 is built from 16 residues. Incomplete CDR3 DNA: TGTGCCAGCTCACCAGGGGTAGGGGCGAGTAATTCACCA. It specifies CASSPGVGASNSP. The entire CDR3 is CASSPGVGASNSPLFF.

On this clone: The observed sequence ends 3 residues before the CDR3 terminus, with the missing tail filled in from the germline J gene. This chain links TRBV5-1 with TRBJ1-1; 8 bases agree with TRBD1. V lost 2 bases, J lost 4 bases, and 19 bases stayed unmatched. CDR1 is SGHRS, CDR2 YFSETQ, per germline. This CDR3 is 19 amino acids long. The CDR3 region is CASSFSRGTGGRLSTEAFF. Partial CDR3 DNA: TGCGCCAGCAGCTTTTCTCGTGGTACAGGGGGGCGATTAAGCACTGAA.

About this clone: Read sequence stops 3 residues before the CDR3 end, and the germline J gene provides the missing end. The J gene is TRBJ2-4, the V gene TRBV20-1; 7 positions agree with TRBD2. V shed 3 bases and J 0 bases; nucleotides not matched to a gene: 5. This CDR3 comprises 15 residues. Germline values: CDR1 DFQATT, CDR2 SNEGSKA (reference sequence). CDR3 sequence: CSARPSSGAKNIQYF. The covered CDR3 bases are TGCAGTGCTAGGCCTTCTAGCGGAGCCAAAAACATT.

In the case of this clone: The read ends 3 residues before the CDR3 terminus; that terminus is restored from the germline J gene. The chain couples TRBV13 to TRBJ1-1, with a tentative D call TRBD1 (5 bases). CDR3 length equals 14 residues. V was clipped by 1 base and J by 6 bases, with 12 bases between them. Germline lookup yields CDR1 PRHDT and CDR2 FYEKMQ (reference sequence). The CDR3 DNA, read in part, is TGTGCCAGCAGCTTAGACAGGTGGGCGCCTGAA. This translates into CASSLDRWAPE. The CDR3, in full, reads CASSLDRWAPEAFF.

With regard to this clone: The read comes to an end 3 residues before the CDR3 does, leaving the germline J gene to fill in the end. Other DNA variants within this sample encode the same CDR3. The J gene is TRBJ1-4, the V gene TRBV2; a possible D gene is TRBD1 (5 bases). The germline V gene has CDR1 SNHLY and CDR2 FYNNEI. The CDR3 contains 16 residues. CDR3 loop: CASRNTGTHAGEGLFF. The CDR3 DNA, read in part, is TGTGCCAGCAGAAATACCGGGACTCACGCGGGTGAAGGA.

Regarding this clone: The read gets to within 3 residues of the CDR3 end, and the germline J gene fills in the rest. This sequence joins TRBV19 and TRBJ2-7; D not resolved. Germline loops: CDR1 LNHDA, CDR2 SQIVND (reference sequence). V gave up 9 bases and J gave up 2 bases, with 14 bases separating them. The CDR3 length is 13 residues. The chain's CDR3 is CASKESTAYEQYF. CDR3 DNA (partial): TGTGCCAGCAAAGAGAGCACAGCCTACGAG.

Concerning this clone itself: The CDR3 end is not reached by the read, which stops 3 residues before it; the germline J gene fills it in. V is TRBV15 and J is TRBJ1-4, with 9 positions matching TRBD1. The CDR3 loop spans 14 amino acids. Trimming cost V 5 bases and J 7 bases; bases outside gene matches: 5. Germline lookup yields CDR1 LNHNV and CDR2 YYDKDF (reference sequence). The CDR3: CATSDRGAGEKLFF. CDR3 DNA, as far as it was read: TGTGCCACCAGCGACAGGGGGGCGGGTGAAAAA.

The DNA read from the CDR3 is TGTGCCAGAAGCGGCCCGGCGGGTAGCAATCAGCCC. This gives the protein CARSGPAGSNQP. The entire CDR3 sequence reads CARSGPAGSNQPQHF. The chain joins TRBV5-3 to TRBJ1-5; D uncertain. Sequencing ends 3 residues short of the CDR3 end; the germline J gene provides the rest. TRBV5-3 belongs to the ORF category, with a function that is uncertain. Trimming pared 4 bases from V and 0 bases from J, leaving 11 bases between. This CDR3 has 15 amino acids.

Concerning this clone itself: A junction end diverges from the germline sequence, so it may reflect a read error. From the germline J gene comes the end of the CDR3, since the read stops 3 residues before it. V usage is TRBV30 and J usage is TRBJ2-3; the D gene is possibly TRBD1 (6 bases). This CDR3 region has 15 residues. Germline CDR1 and CDR2: GTSNPN and SVGIG (reference sequence). CDR3 DNA, as far as it was read: TGTGCCTGGAGTGTAACCCCGGGGCGGACAGATGCG. Encoded protein: CAWSVTPGRTDA. The CDR3 in full is CAWSVTPGRTDAQYF.